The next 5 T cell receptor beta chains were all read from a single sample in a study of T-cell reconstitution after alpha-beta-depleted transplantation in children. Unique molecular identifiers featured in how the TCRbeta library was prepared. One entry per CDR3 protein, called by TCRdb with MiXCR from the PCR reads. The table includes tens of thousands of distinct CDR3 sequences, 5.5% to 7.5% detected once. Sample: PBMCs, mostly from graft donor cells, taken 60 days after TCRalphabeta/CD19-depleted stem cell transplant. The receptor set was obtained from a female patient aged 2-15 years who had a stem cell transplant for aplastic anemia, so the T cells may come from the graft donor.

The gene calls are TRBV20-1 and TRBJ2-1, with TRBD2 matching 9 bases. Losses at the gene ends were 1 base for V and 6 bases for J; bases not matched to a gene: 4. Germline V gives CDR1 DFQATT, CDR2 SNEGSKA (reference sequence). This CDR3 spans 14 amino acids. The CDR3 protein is CSARVWRGGNEQFF. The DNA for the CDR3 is TGCAGTGCTAGAGTTTGGCGGGGGGGCAATGAGCAGTTCTTC.

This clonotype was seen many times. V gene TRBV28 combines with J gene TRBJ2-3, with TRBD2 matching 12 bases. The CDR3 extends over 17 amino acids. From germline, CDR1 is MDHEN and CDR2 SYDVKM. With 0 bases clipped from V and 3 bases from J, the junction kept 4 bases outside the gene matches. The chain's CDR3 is CASSLWGLAGATDTQYF. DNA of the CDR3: TGTGCCAGCAGTTTATGGGGACTAGCGGGCGCGACAGATACGCAGTATTTT.

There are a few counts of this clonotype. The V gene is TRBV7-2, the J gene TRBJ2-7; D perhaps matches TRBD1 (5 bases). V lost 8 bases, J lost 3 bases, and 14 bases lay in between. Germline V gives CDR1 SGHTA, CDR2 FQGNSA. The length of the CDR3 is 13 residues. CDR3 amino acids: CASGVYQGYEQYF. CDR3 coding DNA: TGTGCCAGCGGCGTGTACCAGGGCTACGAGCAGTACTTC.

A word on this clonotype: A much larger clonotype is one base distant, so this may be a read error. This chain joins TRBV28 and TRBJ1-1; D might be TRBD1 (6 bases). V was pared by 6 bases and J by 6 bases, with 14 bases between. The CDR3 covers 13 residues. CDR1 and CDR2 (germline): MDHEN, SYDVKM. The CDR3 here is CASRFVGAPEAFF. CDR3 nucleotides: TGTGCCAGCAGGTTTGTGGGGGCTCCTGAAGCTTTCTTT.

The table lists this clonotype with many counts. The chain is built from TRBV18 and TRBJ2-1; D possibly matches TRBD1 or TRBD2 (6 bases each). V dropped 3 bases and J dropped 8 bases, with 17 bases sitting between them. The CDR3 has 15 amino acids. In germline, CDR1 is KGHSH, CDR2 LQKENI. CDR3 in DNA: TGTGCCAGCTCACCGAGGGGGGTCGCTGGGGATGAGCAGTTCTTC. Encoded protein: CASSPRGVAGDEQFF.